This TCR beta chain derives from a study of Graves' ophthalmopathy and Graves' hyperthyroidism. RNA transcripts were the template, and TCR beta CDR3 regions were amplified from them. Following a first-round RT-PCR that used HTBI primers, a second-round multiplex PCR was carried out. Using its own MiXCR run on the multiplex PCR reads, TCRdb lists one record per CDR3 protein. Among some 360,000 distinct CDR3 sequences, roughly 17% were seen once, and the ten largest hold 2.4%. This clonotype was counted ten times or more. This sequence was found in an adult woman with stable Graves' hyperthyroidism. Sequenced sample: peripheral blood.

The chain's CDR3 is CASSLSGPLSPPQHF. The CDR3, as DNA: TGTGCCAGCAGTTTGTCGGGACCGCTTTCTCCCCCCCAGCATTTT. The chain employs TRBV28 and TRBJ1-5, with D perhaps matching TRBD1 (5 bases). Germline CDR1 and CDR2: MDHEN and SYDVKM. The V end lost 3 bases, the J end lost 10 bases, and 19 bases lay between the germline ends. The CDR3 totals 15 residues.